The 31 T cell receptor beta chains reported below all come from one sample, sequenced in a study of spatial heterogeneity in lung cancer. Each CDR3 protein is one row after TCRdb ran MiXCR on the 5' RACE reads. The table records about 53,000 distinct CDR3 sequences, under 7.5% of them present only once. Indicated time point: sample taken at primary tumor resection. No cell sorting; template was whole RNA from tumor, lung tissue or PBMC. This specimen consisted of PBMCs, obtained at surgery. These receptors came from a female donor with early-stage non-small cell lung cancer.

This clonotype was counted between two and nine times. The CDR3 DNA reads as TGTGCCAGCAGTTCCCCAGGTGCACCCCTCCACTTT. It is translated as CASSSPGAPLHF. The V and J genes are TRBV28 and TRBJ1-6; D not resolved. V lost 4 bases and J lost 11, with 9 bases in between. The CDR3 contains 12 residues. Germline V lookup: CDR1 MDHEN, CDR2 SYDVKM. Complete variable domain (other parts from reference TRBV28 and TRBJ1-6): DVKVTQSSRYLVKRTGEKVFLECVQDMDHENMFWYRQDPGLGLRLIYFSYDVKMKEKGDIPEGYSVSREKKERFSLILESASTNQTSMYLCASSSPGAPLHFGNGTRLTVT.

This clonotype was seen ten or more times. This rearrangement joins TRBV6-5 to TRBJ2-7; 9 bases line up with TRBD1. CDR1 and CDR2 from the germline V gene are MNHEY and SVGAGI. This CDR3 is built from 16 residues. V gave up 6 bases and J gave up 0 bases; unmatched junction bases: 9. The DNA for the CDR3 is TGTGCCAGCAGAGGTTCCGGGACAGGGTCCTCCTACGAGCAGTACTTC. Translated, it gives CASRGSGTGSSYEQYF.

V gene TRBV7-3 combines with J gene TRBJ2-5; 10 bases line up with TRBD2. From germline, CDR1 is SGHTA and CDR2 FQGTGA. The CDR3 spans 15 residues. J was trimmed by 5 bases and V by 5 bases; bases with no gene match: 8. CDR3: CASSPGLAERETQYF. For the CDR3, the DNA is TGTGCCAGCAGCCCAGGACTAGCGGAGCGGGAGACCCAGTACTTC.

This clonotype was picked up a small number of times. The J gene is TRBJ2-1, the V gene TRBV6-2 or TRBV6-3; the D is unclear. V shed 0 bases and J shed 10 bases, with 10 bases lying between them. Looked up from germline, CDR1 is MNHEY and CDR2 is SVGEGT. The length of the CDR3 is 13 residues. CDR3 sequence: CASSYSQRLEQFF. The CDR3 region has the DNA TGTGCCAGCAGTTACTCCCAGCGTCTGGAGCAGTTCTTC.

This clonotype was seen repeatedly, ten times or more. The rearrangement uses TRBV7-2 and TRBJ1-3; possible D gene TRBD1, 5 bases. This CDR3 has 14 residues. CDR1 SGHTA and CDR2 FQGNSA come from the germline V gene. Trimming shortened V by 5 bases and J by 2 bases, and 10 bases separated the two germline ends. This CDR3 reads CASSRTNAGNTIYF. The CDR3 DNA reads as TGTGCCAGCAGCCGGACAAACGCTGGAAACACCATATATTTT. The complete variable domain, with remaining parts taken from reference TRBV7-2 and TRBJ1-3, reads GAGVSQSPSNKVTEKGKDVELRCDPISGHTALYWYRQSLGQGLEFLIYFQGNSAPDKSGLPSDRFSAERTGGSVSTLTIQRTQQEDSAVYLCASSRTNAGNTIYFGEGSWLTVV.

This clonotype was observed at least ten times. Mismatch with germline at one junction end may stem from a read error. The chain carries TRBV28 and TRBJ2-7; D unresolved. This CDR3 region has 13 residues. Germline values: CDR1 MDHEN, CDR2 SYDVKM. The chain's CDR3 is CASSSGPNYKQYF. CDR3 sequence (DNA): TGTGCCAGCAGTTCCGGACCCAACTACAAGCAGTACTTC.

This clonotype was recorded many times. The chain employs TRBV12-3 or TRBV12-4 and TRBJ1-2, with D tentatively TRBD1 (6 bases). V lost 7 bases to trimming and J lost 8 bases, with 17 bases between them. CDR3 size: 13 residues. The chain's CDR3 is CASTSMGGAGYTF. DNA for the CDR3: TGTGCCAGCACCTCCATGGGGGGCGCCGGCTACACCTTC.

Details on this clonotype: One base away lies a much larger clone, so this may be a sequencing read error. This rearrangement joins TRBV14 to TRBJ2-3; 7 positions agree with TRBD1. CDR1 and CDR2 (germline): SGHDN, FVKESK. This CDR3 has 12 residues. In DNA, the CDR3 is TGTGTCAGCAGCCCTGGGGACAGTACGCAGTATTTT. Residues: CVSSPGDSTQYF. The full variable domain, in which reference TRBV14 and TRBJ2-3 provide the parts outside the CDR3, is EAGVTQFPSHSVIEKGQTVTLRCDPISGHDNLYWYRRVMGKEIKFLLHFVKESKQDESGMPNNRFLAERTGGTYSTLKVQPAELEDSGVYFCVSSPGDSTQYFGPGTRLTVL.

This clonotype was detected only a few times. This chain connects TRBV6-2 or TRBV6-3 to TRBJ2-7, with D unclear. Germline values: CDR1 MNHEY, CDR2 SVGEGT. Between the trimmed V and J ends, which lost 5 bases and 4 bases, there was a span of 9 bases. The CDR3 sequence is 12 residues long. Here the CDR3 DNA reads TGTGCCAGCAGTAACCCCTTGTACGAGCAGTACTTC. This gives the protein CASSNPLYEQYF.

This clonotype came up many times. This rearrangement joins TRBV7-2 to TRBJ1-4; D is undetermined. Deletions cut 1 base from V and 0 bases from J, with 3 bases between. Germline lookup yields CDR1 SGHTA and CDR2 FQGNSA. The CDR3 contains 14 residues. DNA of the CDR3: TGTGCCAGCAGCTTAGAGACAACTAATGAAAAACTGTTTTTT. Translated: CASSLETTNEKLFF. The full variable domain, with the rest looked up from reference TRBV7-2 and TRBJ1-4, is GAGVSQSPSNKVTEKGKDVELRCDPISGHTALYWYRQSLGQGLEFLIYFQGNSAPDKSGLPSDRFSAERTGGSVSTLTIQRTQQEDSAVYLCASSLETTNEKLFFGSGTQLSVL.

Many counts were recorded for this clonotype. V gene TRBV7-9 combines with J gene TRBJ2-5; 8 bases are a match to TRBD1. Per germline, CDR1 SEHNR and CDR2 FQNEAQ (reference sequence). CDR3 length equals 16 residues. V shed 5 bases and J 5 bases; nucleotides not matched to a gene: 13. CDR3 nucleotides: TGTGCCAGCAGCCCCCGGGGACAGGCGGAATTGGAGACCCAGTACTTC. Protein product: CASSPRGQAELETQYF.

The chain joins TRBV5-1 to TRBJ2-1; 9 bases are shared with TRBD1. CDR1 is SGHRS and CDR2 is YFSETQ in the germline V gene. The CDR3 is made up of 14 amino acids. The V segment lost 3 bases and the J segment 9 bases; nucleotides outside the gene matches: 7. This chain's CDR3 is CASSYSGQGLEQFF. The CDR3 DNA reads as TGCGCCAGCAGCTACAGTGGACAGGGGCTTGAGCAGTTCTTC.

This clonotype was seen ten or more times. The chain carries TRBV7-6 and TRBJ1-5; TRBD1 is a possible D gene (5 bases). CDR1 is SGHVS, CDR2 FNYEAQ, per germline. This CDR3 comprises 14 residues. The ends were cut back, 5 bases at V and 8 bases at J, with 16 bases in the middle. The CDR3 nucleotides are TGTGCCAGCAGCCGGTGGGAGGAGACAGAGCCCCAGCATTTT. The encoded protein is CASSRWEETEPQHF.

The sample holds many counts of this clonotype. V and J are TRBV7-8 and TRBJ2-7; D may be TRBD1 (6 bases). The CDR3 spans 18 residues. Between the trimmed V and J ends, which lost 4 bases and 2 bases, there was a span of 24 bases. Germline loops: CDR1 SGHVS, CDR2 FQNEAQ. CDR3 sequence (DNA): TGTGCCAGCAGCTATCTCCCGACAGGTCGCCTTTTGGCCTACGAGCAGTACTTC. This translates into CASSYLPTGRLLAYEQYF.

This clonotype was observed at least ten times. The chain combines TRBV24-1 with TRBJ2-5; tentatively, D is TRBD1 (5 bases). From germline, CDR1 is KGHDR and CDR2 SFDVKD. V was cut by 4 bases and J by 1 base, with 9 bases left in between. The CDR3 covers 14 residues. CDR3 nucleotide sequence: TGTGCCACCAGTGAGCCAGGGCCCCAAGAGACCCAGTACTTC. Its protein product is CATSEPGPQETQYF.

The V call is TRBV7-9, the J call TRBJ1-6; D gene unclear. The CDR3 has 12 residues. Trimming left V 2 bases short and J 7 bases short, with 3 bases between. Germline V CDR1 and CDR2: SEHNR, FQNEAQ (reference sequence). CDR3 protein: CASSLINSPLHF. Here the CDR3 DNA reads TGTGCCAGCAGCTTAATCAATTCACCCCTCCACTTT.

This clonotype was seen repeatedly, ten times or more. The V and J genes are TRBV2 and TRBJ2-3; no firm D call. V shed 3 bases and J shed 4 bases, with 5 bases lying between them. The germline V gene encodes CDR1 SNHLY and CDR2 FYNNEI. This CDR3 spans 12 amino acids. CDR3 in amino acids: CASSEGPDTQYF. The DNA for the CDR3 is TGTGCCAGCAGTGAGGGCCCAGATACGCAGTATTTT.

On this clonotype: A much more abundant neighbour one base away suggests this may be a read error. The chain uses TRBV5-1 and TRBJ2-5, with a weak D call TRBD2 (6 bases). The V gene's germline CDR1 is SGHRS and CDR2 YFSETQ. CDR3 length: 15 residues. The CDR3 is CTSSDGGTTAETQYF. CDR3 DNA sequence: TGCACCAGCAGCGATGGCGGGACGACCGCGGAGACCCAGTACTTC.

At least ten counts were recorded for this clonotype. The chain uses TRBV6-2 or TRBV6-3 and TRBJ2-3; 12 bases agree with TRBD2. J was trimmed by 5 bases and V by 2 bases; bases with no gene match: 8. CDR3 size: 17 residues. Looked up from germline, CDR1 is MNHEY and CDR2 is SVGEGT. The CDR3 nucleotides read TGTGCCAGCAGTTACCTTGCGACTAGCGGGGGAGGAGATACGCAGTATTTT. Protein: CASSYLATSGGGDTQYF.

There are a few counts of this clonotype. The chain combines TRBV28 with TRBJ2-1; tentative D call: TRBD1 (5 bases). CDR1 MDHEN and CDR2 SYDVKM come from the germline V gene. V was trimmed by 6 bases and J by 0 bases, leaving 9 bases between them. The length of the CDR3 is 14 residues. The CDR3 DNA sequence: TGTGCCAGCAGGGAACAGGCCTCCTACAATGAGCAGTTCTTC. It yields the protein CASREQASYNEQFF.

This clonotype appeared many times. V gene TRBV5-1 combines with J gene TRBJ2-1; 12 bases agree with TRBD1. V was pared by 4 bases and J by 4 bases, with 3 bases of the junction left unmatched. The CDR3 runs 15 residues. Germline CDR1 SGHRS, CDR2 YFSETQ. The CDR3 region has the DNA TGCGCCAGCAGCCAGGGACAGGGGGCTTACAATGAGCAGTTCTTC. It translates to CASSQGQGAYNEQFF.

The rearrangement joins TRBV28 to TRBJ2-5; a weak D match, TRBD2 (5 bases). There are 14 residues in the CDR3. Trimming stripped 5 bases from V and 7 bases from J, with 17 bases between. In germline, CDR1 is MDHEN, CDR2 SYDVKM. The CDR3 coding sequence is TGTGCCAGCAGTCCCCGGCTTATGGAGGTGACCCAGTACTTC. It translates to CASSPRLMEVTQYF.

The chain links TRBV12-3 or TRBV12-4 to TRBJ2-3; D perhaps matches TRBD1 (6 bases). V was trimmed by 4 bases and J by 7 bases, leaving 9 bases between them. CDR3 length equals 12 residues. CDR3 DNA sequence: TGTGCCAGCAGTTGGGACAAGAATACGCAGTATTTT. Protein product: CASSWDKNTQYF.

This clonotype appeared a few times. The chain couples TRBV6-5 to TRBJ2-7, with D unclear. Germline loops: CDR1 MNHEY, CDR2 SVGAGI. The ends were cut back, 0 bases at V and 4 bases at J, with 7 bases in the middle. The CDR3 loop spans 13 amino acids. The CDR3 protein is CASSYSRGYEQYF. In DNA form, the CDR3 reads TGTGCCAGCAGTTACTCGCGAGGTTACGAGCAGTACTTC.

This clonotype was recorded at least ten times. The gene calls are TRBV4-1 and TRBJ2-3; D gene ambiguous. From germline, CDR1 is MGHRA and CDR2 YSYEKL. Trimming took 3 bases from V and 0 from J, leaving 22 bases between them. The CDR3 contains 19 residues. The chain's CDR3 is CASSQSSGSPVSSTDTQYF. DNA of the CDR3: TGCGCCAGCAGCCAGTCTTCGGGCAGCCCGGTCTCTAGCACAGATACGCAGTATTTT.

This clonotype was recorded a few times. The chain combines TRBV12-3 or TRBV12-4 with TRBJ1-5; D is uncertain. The CDR3 totals 13 residues. Deletions cut 6 bases from V and 1 base from J, with 7 bases between. Here the CDR3 DNA reads TGTGCCAGCAGGCCGAGAAGCAATCAGCCCCAGCATTTT. Protein: CASRPRSNQPQHF.

The sample holds a few counts of this clonotype. The chain combines TRBV15 with TRBJ2-1; possible D gene TRBD2, 6 bases. Trimming took off 2 bases at V and 7 bases at J, with 15 bases between the two ends. This CDR3 comprises 15 residues. CDR1 is LNHNV and CDR2 is YYDKDF in the germline V gene (reference sequence). In nucleotides, the CDR3 is TGTGCCACCAGCAGACGGGACTCTTACGGTAATGAGCAGTTCTTC. Translating gives CATSRRDSYGNEQFF.

The sample holds many counts of this clonotype. J is TRBJ2-5 and V is TRBV7-2; D is unresolved. Germline assignment: CDR1 SGHTA and CDR2 FQGNSA. This CDR3 contains 12 residues. V lost 0 bases, J lost 5 bases, and 4 bases lay in between. The CDR3 DNA reads TGTGCCAGCAGCTTAGCATTGGAGACCCAGTACTTC. This codes for CASSLALETQYF.

This clonotype was counted ten times or more. The genes are TRBV12-3 or TRBV12-4 and TRBJ1-5; possibly TRBD1 for D (6 bases). The ends were cut back, 6 bases at V and 2 bases at J, with 23 bases in the middle. This CDR3 has 18 residues. The CDR3, as DNA: TGTGCCAGCAGGCGAAACCTGGGGGCCCTCGATGGCAATCAGCCCCAGCATTTT. It is translated as CASRRNLGALDGNQPQHF.

This clonotype was seen repeatedly, ten times or more. The chain joins TRBV20-1 to TRBJ2-1, with D tentatively TRBD2 (6 bases). CDR1 DFQATT and CDR2 SNEGSKA come from the germline V gene (reference sequence). V was clipped by 6 bases and J by 0 bases, with 18 bases between them. The CDR3 runs 16 residues. The CDR3 spells CSARPPGAPSYNEQFF. CDR3 in DNA: TGCAGTGCCCGCCCTCCGGGAGCCCCCTCCTACAATGAGCAGTTCTTC.

This clonotype was seen at least ten times. The rearrangement links TRBV29-1 to TRBJ2-5; the D is unclear. The V end was cut by 3 bases, the J end by 2 bases, with 19 bases between. This CDR3 is built from 16 residues. CDR1 and CDR2 from the germline V gene are SQVTM and ANQGSEA. Here the CDR3 reads CSVDRAPSFQQETQYF. The CDR3 nucleotides read TGCAGCGTTGATAGGGCACCAAGCTTCCAACAAGAGACCCAGTACTTC.